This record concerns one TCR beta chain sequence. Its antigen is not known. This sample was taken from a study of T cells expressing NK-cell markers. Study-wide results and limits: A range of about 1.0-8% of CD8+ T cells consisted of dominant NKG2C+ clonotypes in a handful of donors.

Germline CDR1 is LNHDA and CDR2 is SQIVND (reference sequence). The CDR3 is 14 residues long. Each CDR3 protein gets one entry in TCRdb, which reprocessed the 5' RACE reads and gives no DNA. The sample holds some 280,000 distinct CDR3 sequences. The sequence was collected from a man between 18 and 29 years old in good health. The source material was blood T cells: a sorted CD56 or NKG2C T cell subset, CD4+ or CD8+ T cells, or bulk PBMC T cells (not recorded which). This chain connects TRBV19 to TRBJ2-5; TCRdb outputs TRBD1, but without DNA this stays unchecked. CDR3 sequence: CASSEQGPQETQYF.